This T cell receptor beta chain was retrieved from a study of control samples from healthy donors and cancer patients. Here immunoSEQ multiplex PCR was the method, and the copy in TCRdb shows in-frame clones only, minus some. Of around 110,000 clones listed, over 90% are singletons. The CDR3 extends over 13 amino acids. The V and J ends lost 4 bases and 5 bases, in that order; junction bases with no gene match: 4. CDR1 is SGHRS and CDR2 is YFSETQ in the germline V gene. This chain links TRBV5-1 with TRBJ2-5; 8 nucleotides agree with TRBD1. The TCR sequence derives from a man aged 25 to 40 in good health. Material for sequencing was blood. The CDR3 loop is CASSLGDRETQYF. CDR3 in DNA: TGCGCCAGCAGCCTCGGGGACAGGGAGACCCAGTACTTC.